What follows is one T cell receptor beta chain and its context. Using immunoSEQ multiplex PCR, the repertoire was profiled, and TCRdb retains in-frame clones only, with some absent. The sample has more than 350,000 clones, more than 80% seen once; the top ten hold roughly an eighth. The data are from a study of Ad26.COV2.S vaccination and SARS-CoV-2 variants. Germline lookup yields CDR1 MNHEY and CDR2 SVGAGI. The CDR3 covers 14 residues. J lost 4 bases, V lost 8 bases, and 4 bases had no gene match. Treatment meaning: approximately 18 received Ad26.COV2.S at low or high dose, single or two shots; several received placebo; per-sample allocation not given. On day 63 after the first injection, vaccine and placebo recipients gave samples.

V usage is TRBV6-5 and J usage is TRBJ2-2; TRBD1 matches at 10 bases. Sequencing used peripheral blood, obtained in a trial of Ad26.COV2.S vaccine versus placebo. The receptor's source is a person aged 18-65 years who received the Ad26.COV2.S COVID-19 vaccine or a placebo. The CDR3 here is CASRQGAGTGELFF. The CDR3 DNA sequence: TGTGCCAGCCGACAGGGGGCGGGCACCGGGGAGCTGTTTTTT.